This T cell receptor beta chain was captured by sequencing in a study of T cell responses to AZD1222 COVID-19 vaccine. Overall study results and limits: Rises in breadth and depth of Spike-specific TCRs came after two AZD1222 doses. It was only after the peak T cell response that any repertoires were sampled. In a largely white British group with more females than males, clonal diversity was possibly underestimated. Epitopes outside B.1.351 and B.1.1.7 mutated regions reportedly drew nearly half of spike TCRs.

Points on this clone: Its antigen is as yet unknown.

The assay was immunoSEQ multiplex PCR, and TCRdb's table has in-frame clones only and misses some. Of roughly 120,000 clones listed, around 85% were seen once; the top ten hold about 8.6%. CDR3 length: 13 residues. V was trimmed by 5 bases and J by 14 bases, leaving 20 bases between them. CDR1 is MDHEN, CDR2 SYDVKM, per germline. The rearrangement uses TRBV28 and TRBJ2-3; unclear D gene. The origin of this receptor is an adult in good health. The material was peripheral blood, obtained on day 0 of AZD1222 vaccination. Written as DNA, the CDR3 is TGTGCCAGCAGTACCCCCACGAACGGCCACGGGTATTTT. Amino acid sequence: CASSTPTNGHGYF.